The rows below give T cell receptor beta chains drawn from one sample of a study of blood T cell repertoires in COVID-19. Data came from immunoSEQ multiplex PCR; TCRdb stores just in-frame clones and leaves some out. The sample records about 360,000 clones, less than 90% being singletons. Input material: peripheral blood. These receptors were taken from an older woman with COVID-19, enrolled during active disease. The CDR3 runs from the conserved cysteine through the conserved F or W. The D gene is left open where the match is weak. The listing skips clone size in some rows; elsewhere it reads once, few, many or a size class.

CDR3aa	CDR3nt	j_gene	abundance	v_gene	d_gene
CASSSGELFF	TGTGCCAGTTCCTCCGGGGAGCTGTTTTTT	TRBJ2-2	NA	TRBV19	NA
CAISEDKAVVNEQFF	TGTGCCATCAGTGAGGACAAGGCAGTGGTCAATGAGCAGTTCTTC	TRBJ2-1	few	TRBV10-3	NA
CASSQDWGQGSLYSYEQYF	TGTGCCAGCAGCCAAGATTGGGGACAGGGGTCATTATACTCCTACGAGCAGTACTTC	TRBJ2-7	NA	TRBV4-2	TRBD1
CASSVGGGTYNEQFF	TGTGCCAGCAGCGTTGGCGGGGGGACCTACAATGAGCAGTTCTTC	TRBJ2-1	NA	TRBV9	TRBD2
CASSAEPGHEYEQYF	TGTGCCAGCAGCGCTGAACCGGGACACGAATACGAGCAGTACTTC	TRBJ2-7	NA	TRBV9	NA
CASQLALTGELFF	TGTGCCAGCCAATTGGCCCTGACCGGGGAGCTGTTTTTT	TRBJ2-2	few	TRBV2	NA
CASRVDRVREQYF	TGTGCCAGCAGGGTCGACAGGGTGAGAGAGCAGTACTTC	TRBJ2-7	NA	TRBV6-5	TRBD1
CASPQDRNYGYTF	TGTGCCAGTCCTCAGGACAGGAACTATGGCTACACCTTC	TRBJ1-2	NA	TRBV12-3/TRBV12-4	TRBD1
CASRTGGSYEQYF	TGTGCCAGCCGAACAGGGGGCTCATACGAGCAGTACTTC	TRBJ2-7	NA	TRBV19	TRBD1
CASEQGDSQETQYF	TGCGCCAGCGAACAGGGGGATTCGCAAGAGACCCAGTACTTC	TRBJ2-5	NA	TRBV10-2	TRBD1
CASSLVTGGPPTNEKLFF	TGTGCCAGCAGCTTGGTGACAGGGGGCCCCCCAACTAATGAAAAACTGTTTTTT	TRBJ1-4	once	TRBV5-6	TRBD1
CASSPGDRGRETQYF	TGTGCCAGCAGTCCGGGGGACAGGGGGAGAGAGACCCAGTACTTC	TRBJ2-5	NA	TRBV9	TRBD1
CASSVLGQGSDTQYF	TGTGCCAGCAGCGTATTAGGACAGGGGTCAGATACGCAGTATTTT	TRBJ2-3	NA	TRBV9	TRBD1
CASSSQGAGYNEQFF	TGCGCCAGCAGCTCCCAGGGGGCTGGCTACAATGAGCAGTTCTTC	TRBJ2-1	NA	TRBV5-1	TRBD1
CASSQGRVMTGYTF	TGTGCCAGCAGCCAAGGGAGGGTTATGACTGGCTACACCTTC	TRBJ1-2	NA	TRBV5-6	NA
CASILQGVGGYTF	TGTGCCAGCATTCTACAGGGCGTGGGAGGCTACACCTTC	TRBJ1-2	once	TRBV12-3/TRBV12-4	NA
CSASSAGGLQETQYF	TGCAGTGCTAGTTCGGCGGGGGGTTTACAAGAGACCCAGTACTTC	TRBJ2-5	NA	TRBV20-1	TRBD2
CASRIGAPGELFF	TGTGCCAGCAGAATAGGAGCACCCGGGGAGCTGTTTTTT	TRBJ2-2	NA	TRBV6-5	NA
CASSGLTRTDTQYF	TGCGCCAGCAGCGGACTAACCCGCACAGATACGCAGTATTTT	TRBJ2-3	NA	TRBV5-1	NA
CASSGDRGLYEQYF	TGTGCCAGCAGTGGGGACAGGGGGCTCTACGAGCAGTACTTC	TRBJ2-7	NA	TRBV2	TRBD1
CASSPSPVRGTDTQYF	TGTGCCAGCAGCCCATCCCCGGTCCGTGGCACAGATACGCAGTATTTT	TRBJ2-3	NA	TRBV9	NA
CASSEIRQNTEAFF	TGTGCCAGCAGTGAAATACGACAGAACACTGAAGCTTTCTTT	TRBJ1-1	NA	TRBV6-1	NA
CASSPYGHYSNQPQHF	TGTGCCAGCAGCCCGTACGGACACTATAGCAATCAGCCCCAGCATTTT	TRBJ1-5	NA	TRBV7-2	NA
CASSVSDRGLNQPQHF	TGTGCCAGCAGCGTATCGGACAGGGGGCTCAATCAGCCCCAGCATTTT	TRBJ1-5	once	TRBV11-2	TRBD1
CATTGTKGEKLFF	TGTGCCACCACGGGGACAAAGGGTGAAAAACTGTTTTTT	TRBJ1-4	NA	TRBV7-9	NA
CASSLAQPASWGQLLYGYTF	TGTGCCAGCAGCTTAGCCCAGCCGGCGTCGTGGGGACAGTTGCTCTATGGCTACACCTTC	TRBJ1-2	few	TRBV7-8	TRBD1
CASSHLAGRGGPTGELFF	TGCGCCAGCAGCCATCTGGCGGGGCGGGGGGGCCCCACCGGGGAGCTGTTTTTT	TRBJ2-2	NA	TRBV4-3	TRBD2
CASRVGAYQPQHF	TGTGCCAGCAGGGTGGGGGCCTATCAGCCCCAGCATTTT	TRBJ1-5	NA	TRBV6-5	NA
CASRSPTGRETQYF	TGTGCCAGCCGGAGTCCTACAGGCCGGGAGACCCAGTACTTC	TRBJ2-5	NA	TRBV25-1	NA
CASSPPPGESYNEQFF	TGTGCCAGCTCACCACCGCCGGGGGAGTCCTACAATGAGCAGTTCTTC	TRBJ2-1	NA	TRBV18	NA
CASSTTGNNSPLHF	TGTGCCAGCAGTACTACAGGGAATAATTCACCCCTCCACTTT	TRBJ1-6	NA	TRBV6-2/TRBV6-3	NA
CASTIRTGGLPQHF	TGTGCCAGCACCATTCGGACAGGGGGTCTGCCCCAGCATTTT	TRBJ1-5	NA	TRBV6-5	TRBD1
CASSHPYRAGELFF	TGTGCCAGCAGCCACCCTTACAGGGCCGGGGAGCTGTTTTTT	TRBJ2-2	NA	TRBV14	NA
CASNNPGASNVLTF	TGTGCCAGTAATAATCCAGGGGCGAGCAACGTCCTGACTTTC	TRBJ2-6	NA	TRBV19	NA
CASSLRGRGRDTQYF	TGTGCCAGCAGCTTAAGAGGCAGGGGCAGAGATACGCAGTATTTT	TRBJ2-3	once	TRBV5-4	NA
CASRTGQSNQPQHF	TGTGCCAGCAGAACGGGACAGAGCAATCAGCCCCAGCATTTT	TRBJ1-5	NA	TRBV6-5	TRBD1
CASSPGGGYGYTF	TGTGCCAGCAGTCCAGGAGGTGGCTATGGCTACACCTTC	TRBJ1-2	NA	TRBV7-9	NA
CASYSIAGGSNNEQFF	TGTGCCAGCTACTCCATAGCGGGGGGTTCGAACAATGAGCAGTTCTTC	TRBJ2-1	once	TRBV9	TRBD2
CASSSAGSSYNEQFF	TGTGCCAGCAGTTCAGCGGGGAGCTCCTACAATGAGCAGTTCTTC	TRBJ2-1	NA	TRBV6-2/TRBV6-3	TRBD2
CASSFGQGQPQHF	TGTGCCAGCAGCTTCGGACAGGGCCAGCCCCAGCATTTT	TRBJ1-5	once	TRBV7-6	TRBD1
CASSKQRQVNEQFF	TGTGCCAGCAGTAAACAACGACAGGTAAATGAGCAGTTCTTC	TRBJ2-1	NA	TRBV27	NA
CASSLRSGTEAFF	TGTGCCAGCAGCTTAAGGTCGGGGACTGAAGCTTTCTTT	TRBJ1-1	NA	TRBV7-9	NA
CASSLEGQLYEQYF	TGCGCCAGCAGCTTGGAGGGACAGCTTTACGAGCAGTACTTC	TRBJ2-7	NA	TRBV5-1	TRBD1
CASSPPTSGGTGQFF	TGTGCCAGCAGCCCACCGACTAGCGGGGGGACGGGGCAGTTCTTC	TRBJ2-1	NA	TRBV9	TRBD2
CASSQIQRGGTDTQYF	TGTGCCAGCAGCCAAATCCAGCGGGGGGGCACAGATACGCAGTATTTT	TRBJ2-3	NA	TRBV3-1/TRBV3-2	TRBD2
CASSQWSTGESSNEKLFF	TGCGCCAGCAGCCAATGGAGTACCGGGGAATCGAGTAATGAAAAACTGTTTTTT	TRBJ1-4	NA	TRBV4-1	NA
CASSPQLNTEAFF	TGTGCCAGCAGCCCCCAGTTGAACACTGAAGCTTTCTTT	TRBJ1-1	NA	TRBV7-2	NA
CASSSHQGKETQYF	TGTGCCAGCAGTTCCCACCAGGGGAAAGAGACCCAGTACTTC	TRBJ2-5	NA	TRBV6-5	NA
CAWSPTGSEAFF	TGTGCCTGGAGTCCGACAGGATCTGAAGCTTTCTTT	TRBJ1-1	NA	TRBV30	NA
CASSFGGQSVDEQYF	TGTGCCAGCAGCTTCGGTGGGCAGTCGGTGGACGAGCAGTACTTC	TRBJ2-7	NA	TRBV11-3	NA
CASSLFPRLVGGRTDTQYF	TGTGCCAGCAGCTTATTCCCCCGACTAGTCGGGGGTCGGACAGATACGCAGTATTTT	TRBJ2-3	NA	TRBV11-2	NA